The 9 T cell receptor beta chains below were found in one sample sequenced in a study of shared T cell receptors in the human thymus. Here immunoSEQ multiplex PCR was the method, and the copy in TCRdb shows in-frame clones only, minus some. The table lists hundreds of thousands of clones, around 87% of them singletons. A further study also used this sample, focusing on human thymus T cells.

The sequencing input was thymocytes. Receptors were obtained from a boy in the first two years of life with a congenital heart defect.

The chain employs TRBV30 and TRBJ2-7; D may be TRBD1 (6 bases). The CDR3 runs 13 residues. Germline CDR1 reads GTSNPN; CDR2 reads SVGIG (reference sequence). The V and J ends lost 4 bases and 0 bases respectively, with 10 bases between them. CDR3 amino acids: CAWTTDSSYEQYF. CDR3 bases: TGTGCCTGGACTACGGACAGCTCCTACGAGCAGTACTTC.

This chain uses TRBV12-5 with TRBJ2-7; D perhaps matches TRBD1 (5 bases). The germline gives CDR1 LGHNT, CDR2 FRNRAP. V dropped 6 bases and J dropped 3 bases, with 18 bases sitting between them. This CDR3 is built from 15 residues. CDR3 in DNA: TGTGCTAGTGGAGAACAGGAGACAGAAAACTACGAGCAGTACTTC. This sequence encodes CASGEQETENYEQYF.

This chain connects TRBV29-1 to TRBJ2-1, with 10 bases matching TRBD2. Trimming took 4 bases from V and 10 from J; bases not matched to a gene: 13. Germline V gives CDR1 SQVTM, CDR2 ANQGSEA. The CDR3 has 15 residues. CDR3 loop: CSVAGTSGANREQFF. DNA of the CDR3: TGCAGCGTTGCGGGTACTAGCGGGGCGAATCGGGAGCAGTTCTTC.

This clone showed up just once. This rearrangement joins TRBV11-3 to TRBJ2-1, with TRBD2 identical over 8 bases. Germline CDR1 and CDR2: SGHNT and YENEEA. The junction had 5 bases not matched to a gene; V was cut back by 5 bases and J by 2 bases. CDR3 length: 15 residues. This CDR3 reads CASSTEAGAYNEQFF. The CDR3 coding sequence is TGTGCCAGCAGCACCGAAGCGGGAGCCTACAATGAGCAGTTCTTC.

The chain joins TRBV6-1 to TRBJ1-5; 9 positions agree with TRBD1. V gave up 4 bases and J gave up 0 bases; unmatched junction bases: 7. CDR3 size: 17 residues. Germline loops: CDR1 MNHNS, CDR2 SASEGT. The CDR3 sequence is CASSGNRGPYSNQPQHF. In DNA, the CDR3 is TGTGCCAGCAGTGGAAACAGGGGGCCCTATAGCAATCAGCCCCAGCATTTT.

CDR3 DNA sequence: TGTGCCAGCAGGGAGGGGGCGAGCAATCAGCCCCAGCATTTT. Residues: CASREGASNQPQHF. This chain links TRBV6-1 with TRBJ1-5; 7 bases fit TRBD1. The V and J ends lost 6 bases and 1 base, in that order; junction bases with no gene match: 3. The germline V gene has CDR1 MNHNS and CDR2 SASEGT. The CDR3 covers 14 residues.

In its sample, this clone was seen a few times. The CDR3 sequence: CASSRLPTSGSSYEQYF. DNA for the CDR3: TGCGCCAGCAGCCGATTACCAACTAGCGGGAGCTCCTACGAGCAGTACTTC. V usage is TRBV4-3 and J usage is TRBJ2-7, with 11 nucleotides matching TRBD2. J was trimmed by 0 bases and V by 4 bases; bases with no gene match: 8. Germline V CDR1 and CDR2: LGHNA, YSLEER. CDR3 length: 17 amino acids.

The V gene is TRBV7-9, the J gene TRBJ1-1; TRBD1 matches 10 bases. The germline V gene has CDR1 SEHNR and CDR2 FQNEAQ (reference sequence). After removal of 2 bases from V and 1 base from J, the junction contained 4 bases not matched to a gene. This CDR3 spans 16 amino acids. In nucleotides, the CDR3 is TGTGCCAGCAGCTTAAGGACAGGGGGGGGGAACACTGAAGCTTTCTTT. Translated: CASSLRTGGGNTEAFF.

This rearrangement joins TRBV10-3 to TRBJ1-2, with TRBD1 identical over 8 bases. Per germline, CDR1 ENHRY and CDR2 SYGVKD. With 6 bases clipped from V and 8 bases from J, the junction kept 11 bases outside the gene matches. CDR3 length equals 14 residues. This chain's CDR3 is CAIRSGTGGKGYTF. In DNA form, the CDR3 reads TGTGCCATCAGATCAGGGACAGGAGGCAAGGGCTACACCTTC.